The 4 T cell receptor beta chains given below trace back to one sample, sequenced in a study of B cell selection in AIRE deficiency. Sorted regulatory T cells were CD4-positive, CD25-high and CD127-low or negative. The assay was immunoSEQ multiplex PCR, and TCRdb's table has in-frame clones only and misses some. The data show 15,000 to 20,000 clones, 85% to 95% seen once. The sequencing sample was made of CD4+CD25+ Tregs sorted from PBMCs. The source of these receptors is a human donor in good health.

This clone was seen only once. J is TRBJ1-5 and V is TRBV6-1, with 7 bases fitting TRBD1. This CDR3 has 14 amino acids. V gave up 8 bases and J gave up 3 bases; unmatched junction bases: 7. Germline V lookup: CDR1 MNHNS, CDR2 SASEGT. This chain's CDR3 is CASGVRGSNQPQHF. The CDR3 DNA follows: TGTGCCAGCGGGGTCAGGGGGTCCAATCAGCCCCAGCATTTT.

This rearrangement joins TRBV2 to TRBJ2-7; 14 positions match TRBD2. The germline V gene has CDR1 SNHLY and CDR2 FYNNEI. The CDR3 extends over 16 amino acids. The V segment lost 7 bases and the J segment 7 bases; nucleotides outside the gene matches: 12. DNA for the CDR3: TGTGCCAGCACCCTCGGACTAGCGGGAGGCGGTTGGGAGCAGTACTTC. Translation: CASTLGLAGGGWEQYF.

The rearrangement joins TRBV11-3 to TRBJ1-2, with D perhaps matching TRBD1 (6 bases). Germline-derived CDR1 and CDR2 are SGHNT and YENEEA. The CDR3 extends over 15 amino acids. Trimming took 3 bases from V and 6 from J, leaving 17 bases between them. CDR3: CASSFGTGKTDGYTF. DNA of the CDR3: TGTGCCAGCAGCTTTGGCACAGGGAAGACGGATGGCTACACCTTC.

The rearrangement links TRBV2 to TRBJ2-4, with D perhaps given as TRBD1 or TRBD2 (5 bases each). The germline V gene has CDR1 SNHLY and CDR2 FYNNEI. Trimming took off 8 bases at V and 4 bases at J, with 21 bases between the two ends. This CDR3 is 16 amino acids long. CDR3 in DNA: TGTGCCAGCGGGTGGGTGCGCACGGGACGTAAAAACATTCAGTACTTC. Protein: CASGWVRTGRKNIQYF.